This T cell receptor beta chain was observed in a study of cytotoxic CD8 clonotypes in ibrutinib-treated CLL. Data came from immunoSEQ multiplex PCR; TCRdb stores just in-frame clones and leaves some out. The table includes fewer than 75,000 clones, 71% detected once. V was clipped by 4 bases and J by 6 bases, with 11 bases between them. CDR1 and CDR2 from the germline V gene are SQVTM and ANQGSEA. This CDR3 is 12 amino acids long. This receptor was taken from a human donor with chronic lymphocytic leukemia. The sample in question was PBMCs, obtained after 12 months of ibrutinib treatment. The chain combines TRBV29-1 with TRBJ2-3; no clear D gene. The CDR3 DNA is TGCAGCGTTGTAGCAGGAGCGGATACGCAGTATTTT. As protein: CSVVAGADTQYF.